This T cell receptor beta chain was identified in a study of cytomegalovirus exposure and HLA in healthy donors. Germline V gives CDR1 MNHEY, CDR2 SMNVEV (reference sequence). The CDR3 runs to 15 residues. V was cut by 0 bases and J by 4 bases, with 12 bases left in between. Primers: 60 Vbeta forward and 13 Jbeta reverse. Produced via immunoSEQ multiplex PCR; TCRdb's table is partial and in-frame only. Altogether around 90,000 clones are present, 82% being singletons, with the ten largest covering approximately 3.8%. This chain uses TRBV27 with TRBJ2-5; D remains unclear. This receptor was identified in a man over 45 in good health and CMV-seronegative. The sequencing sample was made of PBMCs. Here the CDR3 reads CASSLSNIIGETQYF. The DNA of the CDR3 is TGTGCCAGCAGTTTATCGAATATTATCGGAGAGACCCAGTACTTC.